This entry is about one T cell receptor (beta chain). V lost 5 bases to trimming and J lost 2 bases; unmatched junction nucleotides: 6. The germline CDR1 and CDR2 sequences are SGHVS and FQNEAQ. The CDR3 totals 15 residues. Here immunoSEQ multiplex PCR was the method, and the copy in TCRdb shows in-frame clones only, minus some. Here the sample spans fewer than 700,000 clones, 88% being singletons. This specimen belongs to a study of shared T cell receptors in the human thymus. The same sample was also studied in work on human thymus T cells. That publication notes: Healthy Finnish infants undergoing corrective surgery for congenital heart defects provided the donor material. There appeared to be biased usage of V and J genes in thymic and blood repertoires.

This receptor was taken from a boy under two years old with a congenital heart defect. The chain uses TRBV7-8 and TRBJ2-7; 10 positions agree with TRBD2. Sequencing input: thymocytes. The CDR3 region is CASSLSGRPTYEQYF. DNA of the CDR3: TGTGCCAGCAGCCTTAGCGGGAGGCCAACCTACGAGCAGTACTTC.